Included here is one T cell receptor beta chain sequence, with context. The sample is drawn from a study of T cell changes during pregnancy in multiple sclerosis. The method was immunoSEQ multiplex PCR; TCRdb's version includes in-frame clones alone and lacks a portion of them. Of 30,000 to 35,000 clones listed, approximately 87% were seen once; the top ten hold 4.5%. The CDR3 consists of 15 residues. The V and J ends lost 4 bases and 13 bases, in that order; junction bases with no gene match: 14. Germline V CDR1 and CDR2: MNHEY, SMNVEV (reference sequence). The J gene is TRBJ2-4, the V gene TRBV27; 9 nucleotides agree with TRBD1. The receptor was derived from a female donor with multiple sclerosis, enrolled in a pregnancy study. Specimen: CD8+ T cells from peripheral blood mononuclear cells, collected after pregnancy. CDR3 DNA sequence: TGTGCCAGCAGTTCCTCCGGGACAGGGCGCCCCCTCCAGTACTTC. Protein product: CASSSSGTGRPLQYF.